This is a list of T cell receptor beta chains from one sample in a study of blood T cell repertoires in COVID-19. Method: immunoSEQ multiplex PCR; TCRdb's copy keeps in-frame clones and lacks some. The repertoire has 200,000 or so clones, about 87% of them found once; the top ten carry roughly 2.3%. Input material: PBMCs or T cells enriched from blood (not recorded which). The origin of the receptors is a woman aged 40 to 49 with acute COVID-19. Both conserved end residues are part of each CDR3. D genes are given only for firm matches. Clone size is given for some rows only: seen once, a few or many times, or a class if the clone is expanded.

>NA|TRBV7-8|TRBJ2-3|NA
CASSSLILALSTDTQYF
TGTGCCAGCAGCTCCTTGATACTAGCTCTGTCGACAGATACGCAGTATTTT
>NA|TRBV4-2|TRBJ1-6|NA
CASSQDWEVGNSPLHF
TGTGCCAGCAGCCAAGATTGGGAGGTGGGTAATTCACCCCTCCACTTT
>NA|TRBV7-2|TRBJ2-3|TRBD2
CASSWTSGSLNTQYF
TGTGCCAGCAGCTGGACTAGCGGGAGTTTAAATACGCAGTATTTT
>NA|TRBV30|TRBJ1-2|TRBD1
CASSGTDLNDYTF
TGTGCCTCCTCCGGGACAGACTTAAACGACTACACCTTC
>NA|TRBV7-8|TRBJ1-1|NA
CASSAGPNTEAFF
TGTGCCAGCAGTGCGGGTCCGAACACTGAAGCTTTCTTT
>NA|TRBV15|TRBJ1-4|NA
CATSRVSGKVQLFF
TGTGCCACCAGCAGAGTGTCGGGTAAGGTTCAACTGTTTTTT
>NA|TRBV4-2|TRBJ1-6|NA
CASSQVVAGGYNSPLHF
TGTGCCAGCAGCCAAGTCGTAGCGGGCGGATATAATTCACCCCTCCACTTT
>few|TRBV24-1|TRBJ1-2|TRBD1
CATSDAGTGKGGYTF
TGTGCCACCAGTGATGCCGGGACAGGGAAAGGTGGCTACACCTTC
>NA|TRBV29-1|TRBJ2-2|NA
CSVGGQYTGELFF
TGCAGCGTGGGGGGACAGTACACCGGGGAGCTGTTTTTT
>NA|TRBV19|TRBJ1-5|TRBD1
CANPGTGNQPQHF
TGTGCCAACCCTGGGACAGGCAATCAGCCCCAGCATTTT
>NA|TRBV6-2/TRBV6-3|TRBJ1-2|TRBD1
CASSPQGAGYTF
TGTGCCAGCAGCCCACAGGGGGCTGGCTACACCTTC
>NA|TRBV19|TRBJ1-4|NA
CASSLGQGNNEKLFF
TGTGCCAGTAGCCTAGGCCAAGGCAATAATGAAAAACTGTTTTTT
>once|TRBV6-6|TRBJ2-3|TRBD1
CASSRGTGLSGTDTQYF
TGTGCCAGCAGTCGCGGGACAGGGCTTTCAGGCACAGATACGCAGTATTTT
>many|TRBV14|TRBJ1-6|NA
CASSRVSGSPLHF
TGTGCCAGCAGTCGCGTCTCAGGCTCACCCCTCCACTTT
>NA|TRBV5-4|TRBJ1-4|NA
CASSSRQEGSNEKLFF
TGTGCCAGCAGCTCCCGTCAGGAGGGGTCTAATGAAAAACTGTTTTTT
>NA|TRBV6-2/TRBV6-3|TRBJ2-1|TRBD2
CASSRRGTSGRNEQFF
TGTGCCAGCAGCCGACGCGGGACTAGCGGGAGGAATGAGCAGTTCTTC
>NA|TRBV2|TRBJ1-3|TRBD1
CASSQDRAGNTIYF
TGTGCCAGCAGTCAAGACAGGGCCGGAAACACCATATATTTT
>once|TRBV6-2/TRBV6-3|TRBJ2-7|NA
CASSKPGQSEQYF
TGTGCCAGCAGTAAACCAGGACAGTCAGAGCAGTACTTC
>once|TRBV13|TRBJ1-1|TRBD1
CASRYTGGSTEAFF
TGTGCCAGCAGATACACAGGGGGCTCCACTGAAGCTTTCTTT
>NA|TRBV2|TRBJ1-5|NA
CASSETISNQPQHF
TGTGCCAGCAGTGAGACTATTAGCAATCAGCCCCAGCATTTT
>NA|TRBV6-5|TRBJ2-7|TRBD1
CASSPGTEAYEQYF
TGTGCCAGCTCCCCCGGGACAGAAGCTTACGAGCAGTACTTC
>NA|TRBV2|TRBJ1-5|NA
CASSVSPGGSNQPQHF
TGTGCCAGCAGTGTGAGCCCGGGTGGAAGCAATCAGCCCCAGCATTTT
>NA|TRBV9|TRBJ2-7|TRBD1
CASGTGVAYEQYF
TGTGCCAGCGGGACAGGGGTTGCCTACGAGCAGTACTTC
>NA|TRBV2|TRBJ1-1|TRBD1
CASRGTGSRRAFF
TGTGCCAGCAGGGGGACAGGGTCCAGGCGAGCTTTCTTT
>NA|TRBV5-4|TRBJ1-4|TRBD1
CASSSGGNEKLFF
TGTGCCAGCAGCTCAGGGGGGAATGAAAAACTGTTTTTT
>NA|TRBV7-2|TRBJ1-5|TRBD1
CASSPRQGVQPQHF
TGTGCCAGCAGCCCCCGCCAGGGGGTTCAGCCCCAGCATTTT
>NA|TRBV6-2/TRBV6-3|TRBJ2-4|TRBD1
CASSPTDRGAWNIQYF
TGTGCCAGCAGCCCTACTGACAGGGGGGCATGGAACATTCAGTACTTC
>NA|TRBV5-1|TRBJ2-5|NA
CASSLYSQETQYF
TGCGCCAGCAGCTTGTATTCCCAAGAGACCCAGTACTTC
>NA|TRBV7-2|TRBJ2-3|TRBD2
CASTQWGGSTDTQYF
TGTGCCAGCACCCAATGGGGGGGGTCCACAGATACGCAGTATTTT
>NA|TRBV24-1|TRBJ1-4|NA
CATEMTNEKLFF
TGTGCCACAGAGATGACTAATGAAAAACTGTTTTTT
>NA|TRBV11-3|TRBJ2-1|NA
CASSLDGSAVSSYNEQFF
TGTGCCAGCAGCTTAGATGGTTCGGCGGTGAGCTCCTACAATGAGCAGTTCTTC
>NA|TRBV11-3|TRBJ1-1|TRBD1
CASSVTGTDTEAFF
TGTGCCAGCAGCGTAACCGGGACAGACACTGAAGCTTTCTTT
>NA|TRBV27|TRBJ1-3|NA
CASSFMPNRSGNTIYF
TGTGCCAGCAGCTTTATGCCCAATCGGTCTGGAAACACCATATATTTT
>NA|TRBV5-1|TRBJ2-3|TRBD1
CASSSETGTTDTQYF
TGCGCCAGCAGCTCCGAGACAGGGACCACAGATACGCAGTATTTT
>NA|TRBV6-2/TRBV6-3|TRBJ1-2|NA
CASSPSRDHLGGYTF
TGTGCCAGCAGCCCCTCGCGGGACCACCTCGGAGGCTACACCTTC
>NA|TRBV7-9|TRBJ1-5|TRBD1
CASSLALTGGGNQPQHF
TGTGCCAGCAGCTTAGCATTAACAGGGGGTGGCAATCAGCCCCAGCATTTT
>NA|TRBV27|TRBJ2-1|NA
CASSIWSSGNEQFF
TGTGCCAGCAGTATCTGGTCCAGCGGCAATGAGCAGTTCTTC
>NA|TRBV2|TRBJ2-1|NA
CAGSRGGEQFF
TGTGCCGGTTCAAGGGGGGGCGAGCAGTTCTTC
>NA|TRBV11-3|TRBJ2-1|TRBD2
CASSSGRENEQFF
TGTGCCAGCAGCTCGGGGAGGGAGAATGAGCAGTTCTTC
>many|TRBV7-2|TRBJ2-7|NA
CASSLEFMYEQYF
TGTGCCAGCAGCTTAGAATTTATGTACGAGCAGTACTTC
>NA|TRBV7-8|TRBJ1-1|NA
CASSLRGLEAFF
TGTGCCAGCAGCTTAAGAGGGCTTGAAGCTTTCTTT
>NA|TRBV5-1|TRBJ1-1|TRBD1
CASSYRQGNTEAFF
TGCGCCAGCAGCTACCGACAGGGAAACACTGAAGCTTTCTTT
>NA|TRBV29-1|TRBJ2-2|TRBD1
CSVETGYNTGELFF
TGCAGCGTTGAGACAGGGTATAATACCGGGGAGCTGTTTTTT
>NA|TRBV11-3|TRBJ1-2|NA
CASSANSYGYTF
TGTGCCAGCAGCGCGAACAGCTATGGCTACACCTTC
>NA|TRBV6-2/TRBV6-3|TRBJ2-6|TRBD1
CASSYLWTGAPFSGANVLTF
TGTGCCAGCAGTTACCTTTGGACAGGGGCTCCCTTCTCTGGGGCCAACGTCCTGACTTTC
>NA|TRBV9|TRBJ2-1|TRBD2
CASTGTSGKGAYNEQFF
TGTGCCAGCACCGGGACTAGCGGGAAGGGTGCCTACAATGAGCAGTTCTTC